This is a list of T cell receptor beta chains from one sample in a study of cytomegalovirus exposure and HLA in healthy donors. This table comes from immunoSEQ multiplex PCR, and its TCRdb copy is limited to in-frame clones, with some not included. The table records some 170,000 clones, about four fifths of them present only once. Sequencing used PBMCs. Receptors were obtained from a female donor in good health and CMV-seronegative. Each CDR3 is given with its conserved first and last residue. D genes are given only for firm matches. The size of a clone is reported for some rows only, either as once, few or many, or as a class for expanded clones.

D gene,V gene,J gene,clone size,CDR3 DNA,CDR3 protein
TRBD2,TRBV9,TRBJ2-1,-,TGTGCCAGCAGCGTAGGTCTAGCGGTCTACAATGAGCAGTTCTTC,CASSVGLAVYNEQFF
-,TRBV2,TRBJ1-5,-,TGTGCCAGCAGTGAACAGGTTTTTTATCAGCCCCAGCATTTT,CASSEQVFYQPQHF
-,TRBV2,TRBJ2-7,-,TGTGCCAGCCAGGGGCTCTCCTACGAGCAGTACTTC,CASQGLSYEQYF
TRBD1,TRBV2,TRBJ1-3,-,TGTGCCAGCAGTGAAGCGGGCAGGGGGAAGTCTGGAAACACCATATATTTT,CASSEAGRGKSGNTIYF
TRBD2,TRBV6-5,TRBJ2-1,-,TGTGCCAGCAGCCTAGCGGGAATGCCTAGCAATGAGCAGTTCTTC,CASSLAGMPSNEQFF
-,TRBV2,TRBJ2-5,-,TGTGCCAGCAGCCAACAGGGCCTTGATGGAGAGACCCAGTACTTC,CASSQQGLDGETQYF
TRBD1,TRBV19,TRBJ2-7,-,TGTGCCAGTAGTCAGGGGACAGGGGGATACGAGCAGTACTTC,CASSQGTGGYEQYF
-,TRBV2,TRBJ2-2,-,TGTGCCAGCAGTGAGGCGGCTAAAAGAGAGGAGCTGTTTTTT,CASSEAAKREELFF
TRBD2,TRBV4-1,TRBJ2-1,-,TGCGCCAGCAGCCAACTAGCGGGATTAAATGAGCAGTTCTTC,CASSQLAGLNEQFF
TRBD1,TRBV29-1,TRBJ1-2,-,TGCAGCGTTGGGACAGGAAACTATGGCTACACCTTC,CSVGTGNYGYTF
TRBD1,TRBV7-9,TRBJ2-7,few,TGTGCCAGCAGCTCCCGGGACAGGGGACCCGGGCAGTACTTC,CASSSRDRGPGQYF
-,TRBV2,TRBJ2-7,-,TGTGCCAGCAGTGAAAGCCCGGGGGACGAGCAGTACTTC,CASSESPGDEQYF